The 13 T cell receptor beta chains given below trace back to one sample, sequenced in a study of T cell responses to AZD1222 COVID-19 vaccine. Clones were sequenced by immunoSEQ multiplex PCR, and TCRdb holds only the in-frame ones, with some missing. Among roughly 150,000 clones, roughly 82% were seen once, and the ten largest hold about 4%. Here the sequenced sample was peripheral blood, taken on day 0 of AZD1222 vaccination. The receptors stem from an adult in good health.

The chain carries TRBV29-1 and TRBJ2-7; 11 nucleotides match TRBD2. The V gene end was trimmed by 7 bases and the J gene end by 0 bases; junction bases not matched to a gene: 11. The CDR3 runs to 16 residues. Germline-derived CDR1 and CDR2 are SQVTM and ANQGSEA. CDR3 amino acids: CSASGTSGGSSYEQYF. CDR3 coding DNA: TGCAGCGCTTCCGGGACTAGCGGTGGAAGCTCCTACGAGCAGTACTTC.

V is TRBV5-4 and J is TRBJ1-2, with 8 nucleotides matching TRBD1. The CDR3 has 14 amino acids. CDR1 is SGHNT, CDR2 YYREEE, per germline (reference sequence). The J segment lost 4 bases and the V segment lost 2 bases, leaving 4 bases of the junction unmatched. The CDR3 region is CASSFDRGSYGYTF. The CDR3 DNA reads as TGTGCCAGCAGCTTCGACAGGGGAAGCTATGGCTACACCTTC. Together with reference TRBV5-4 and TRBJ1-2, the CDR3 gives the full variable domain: ETGVTQSPTHLIKTRGQQVTLRCSSQSGHNTVSWYQQALGQGPQFIFQYYREEENGRGNFPPRFSGLQFPNYSSELNVNALELDDSALYLCASSFDRGSYGYTFGSGTRLTVV.

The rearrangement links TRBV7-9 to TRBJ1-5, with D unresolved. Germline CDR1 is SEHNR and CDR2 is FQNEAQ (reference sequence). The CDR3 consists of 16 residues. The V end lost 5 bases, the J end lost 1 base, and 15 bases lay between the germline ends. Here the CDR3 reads CASSPLDRSSNQPQHF. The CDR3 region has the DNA TGTGCCAGCAGCCCCTTGGACCGCTCGAGCAATCAGCCCCAGCATTTT. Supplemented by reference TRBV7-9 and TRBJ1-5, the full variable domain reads DTGVSQNPRHKITKRGQNVTFRCDPISEHNRLYWYRQTLGQGPEFLTYFQNEAQLEKSRLLSDRFSAERPKGSFSTLEIQRTEQGDSAMYLCASSPLDRSSNQPQHFGDGTRLSIL.

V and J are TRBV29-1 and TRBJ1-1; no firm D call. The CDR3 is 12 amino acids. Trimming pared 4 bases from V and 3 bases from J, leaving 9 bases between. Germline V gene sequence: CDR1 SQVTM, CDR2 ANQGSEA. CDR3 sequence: CSVVGWYTEAFF. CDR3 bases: TGCAGCGTTGTCGGATGGTACACTGAAGCTTTCTTT.

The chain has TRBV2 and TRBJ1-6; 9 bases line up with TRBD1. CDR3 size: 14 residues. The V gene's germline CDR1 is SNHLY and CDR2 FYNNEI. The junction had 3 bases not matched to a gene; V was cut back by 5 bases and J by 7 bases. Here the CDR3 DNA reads TGTGCCAGCAGTTACAGGGGGCTAAATTCACCCCTCCACTTT. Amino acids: CASSYRGLNSPLHF.

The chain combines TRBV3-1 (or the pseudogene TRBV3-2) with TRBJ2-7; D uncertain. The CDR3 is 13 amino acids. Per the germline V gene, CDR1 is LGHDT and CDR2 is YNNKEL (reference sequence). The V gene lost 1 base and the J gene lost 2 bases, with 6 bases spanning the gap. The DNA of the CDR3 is TGTGCCAGCAGCCAAGTAACAGCCTACGAGCAGTACTTC. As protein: CASSQVTAYEQYF.

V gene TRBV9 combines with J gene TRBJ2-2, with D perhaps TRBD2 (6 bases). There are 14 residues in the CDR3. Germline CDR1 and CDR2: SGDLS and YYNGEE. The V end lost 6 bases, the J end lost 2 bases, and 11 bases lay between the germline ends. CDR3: CASTGGSNTGELFF. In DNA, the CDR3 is TGTGCCAGCACCGGGGGATCTAACACCGGGGAGCTGTTTTTT.

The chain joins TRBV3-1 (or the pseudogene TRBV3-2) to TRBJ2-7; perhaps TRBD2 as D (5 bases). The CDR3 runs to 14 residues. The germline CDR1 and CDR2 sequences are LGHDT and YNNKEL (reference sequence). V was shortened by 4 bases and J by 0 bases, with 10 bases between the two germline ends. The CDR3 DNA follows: TGTGCCAGCAGCCCCCCCGGGATCTCCTACGAGCAGTACTTC. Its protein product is CASSPPGISYEQYF.

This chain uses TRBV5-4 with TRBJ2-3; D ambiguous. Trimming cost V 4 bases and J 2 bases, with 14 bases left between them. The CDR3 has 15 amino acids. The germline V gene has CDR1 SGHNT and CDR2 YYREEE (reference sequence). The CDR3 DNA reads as TGTGCCAGCAGCGCCCCACGAGACAACACAGATACGCAGTATTTT. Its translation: CASSAPRDNTDTQYF.

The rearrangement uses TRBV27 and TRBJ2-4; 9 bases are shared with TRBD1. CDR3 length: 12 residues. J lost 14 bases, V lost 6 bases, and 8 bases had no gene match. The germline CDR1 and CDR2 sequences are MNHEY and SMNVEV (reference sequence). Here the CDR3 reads CASSTTGGAEYF. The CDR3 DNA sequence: TGTGCCAGCAGCACAACAGGGGGCGCGGAGTACTTC.

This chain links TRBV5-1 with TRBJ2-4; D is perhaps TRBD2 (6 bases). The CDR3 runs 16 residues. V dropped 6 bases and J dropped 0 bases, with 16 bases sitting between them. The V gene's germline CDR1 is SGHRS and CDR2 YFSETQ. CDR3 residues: CASTGVGGVAKNIQYF. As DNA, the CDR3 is TGCGCCAGCACCGGGGTAGGCGGGGTAGCCAAAAACATTCAGTACTTC. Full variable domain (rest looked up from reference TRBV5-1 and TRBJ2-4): KAGVTQTPRYLIKTRGQQVTLSCSPISGHRSVSWYQQTPGQGLQFLFEYFSETQRNKGNFPGRFSGRQFSNSRSEMNVSTLELGDSALYLCASTGVGGVAKNIQYFGAGTRLSVL.

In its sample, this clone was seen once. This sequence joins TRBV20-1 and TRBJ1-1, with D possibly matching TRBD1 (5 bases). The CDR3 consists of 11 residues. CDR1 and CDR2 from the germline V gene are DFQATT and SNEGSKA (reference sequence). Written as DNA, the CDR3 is TGCAGCCAAGTGCGGGGGACTGAAGCTTTCTTT. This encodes CSQVRGTEAFF.

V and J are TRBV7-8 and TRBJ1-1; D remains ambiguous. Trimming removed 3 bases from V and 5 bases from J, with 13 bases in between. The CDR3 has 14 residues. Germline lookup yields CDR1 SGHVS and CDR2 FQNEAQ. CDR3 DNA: TGTGCCAGCAGCTTTAACGGGTTTCAGACTGAAGCTTTCTTT. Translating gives CASSFNGFQTEAFF.